A few counts support the clone carrying this T cell receptor (beta chain). Antigen specificity is unknown. Assembly of TCR beta libraries relied on iRepertoire HTBI primers together with Arm-PCR of CDR3 regions. One entry per CDR3 protein results from TCRdb running MiXCR on the multiplex PCR reads. The data hold roughly 560,000 distinct CDR3 sequences, with roughly a sixth observed a single time. This entry is derived from a study of regulatory T cells in long-lasting Graves disease. Study-wide findings and caveats: TCR diversity was lower in persistent Graves' patients than in newly diagnosed ones.

Noted time point: newly diagnosed GD, antithyroid drugs for less than 3 months. Making the TCR library involved RNA that had been extracted from PBMCs. This sample also appeared in a second study, on T cells in Graves' hyperthyroidism and ophthalmopathy. According to that study: Hyperthyroidism was newly diagnosed in patients aged 18 to 65 (duration under 2 months). Primed by the HTBI set, a first-round RT-PCR was run on the TCR CDR3.

The TCR comes from a woman aged 35-65 years with Graves disease. The specimen was peripheral blood mononuclear cells (PBMCs), collected at new diagnosis, from a patient treated with antithyroid drugs.

The CDR3 sequence: CASRLRVNTEAFF. The CDR3 DNA reads TGTGCCAGCAGACTTAGGGTGAACACTGAAGCTTTCTTT. The V gene is TRBV6-1, the J gene TRBJ1-1; D gene unclear. The germline gives CDR1 MNHNS, CDR2 SASEGT. CDR3 length: 13 amino acids. V was cut by 6 bases and J by 0 bases, with 8 bases left in between.